This T cell receptor beta chain was sequenced for a study of blood T cell repertoires in COVID-19 (dated by TCRdb to 2020 to 2021). About the investigation overall: Collaborator samples came from the United States, Italy and Spain and covered acute and convalescent phases of COVID-19. The material from the prospective study consisted of cDNA or gDNA derived from T cells, B-cell-depleted T cells, or PBMCs. Deeply sampled blood TCRbeta repertoires from subjects exposed to, actively infected with, or recovered from COVID-19 were included in the dataset. A freely available public database, intended as a resource for researchers studying the immune response to SARS-CoV-2, is where the repertoires were released. The samples were drawn from the first 160 participants of the ongoing ImmuneRACE study and from 950 to 1,500 subjects provided by 6 global collaborators. Nearly every sample came with metadata listing a de-identified subject ID, COVID-19 status, age in years and sex. Where HLA class I and class II types were available, the types were taken from metadata supplied by the sample provider, not from assay-based typing. Overall results and qualifications from the work: Clinical and demographic metadata were provided uncurated, with the amount varying by source and participant.

Whole blood was collected in K2EDTA tubes by collaborating institutions according to the institutions' own protocols. For TCRbeta analysis, collaborators shipped samples as frozen whole blood, isolated PBMCs, or DNA extracted from either of those sample types. A note on this clone: The specificity of this receptor is unknown. Base qualities are not provided; no much larger clone lies one nucleotide away.

TCRbeta CDR3 regions were amplified from genomic DNA using the immunoSEQ Assay, a bias-controlled multiplex PCR. Under the source paper's analysis protocol: Nucleated cell counts per sample were estimated from amplification of reference gene primers within the assay. Sequence reads were collapsed and filtered to measure the absolute abundance of every unique TCRbeta CDR3 rearrangement. For each sample, productive Simpson clonality was calculated by taking the square root of Simpson's diversity index across productive rearrangements. TCRdb provides this immuneACCESS table in a form limited to in-frame rearrangements. Some clones are lacking; in checked studies, under half of them reflect an unresolved V gene, and why the rest are absent is not known. The DNA gave D and trimming, while V, J and clone size come from that table. Here the sample has 95,000 to 150,000 clones; over 75% occur a single time. The leading ten clones occupy around 15% of the sample.

V is reduced by 5 bases and J by 5 bases, leaving a spacing of 15 bases between them. Reading the germline V gene gives CDR1 SGHVS and CDR2 FQNEAQ. From its cysteine to its phenylalanine, the CDR3 spans 14 amino acids. Only the CDR3 DNA is retained, 42 bases long and in frame from the first base. This clonotype originated in a man aged 55 to 69 with active or convalescent COVID-19. Sequenced input: peripheral blood. Recombination linked TRBV7-8 to TRBJ2-5; TRBD2 might be the D gene, on 5 matching bases. The DNA sequence is given as TGTGCCAGCAGCCAACGGACTCAGGCGGAGACCCAGTACTTC. Its amino acids are CASSQRTQAETQYF.